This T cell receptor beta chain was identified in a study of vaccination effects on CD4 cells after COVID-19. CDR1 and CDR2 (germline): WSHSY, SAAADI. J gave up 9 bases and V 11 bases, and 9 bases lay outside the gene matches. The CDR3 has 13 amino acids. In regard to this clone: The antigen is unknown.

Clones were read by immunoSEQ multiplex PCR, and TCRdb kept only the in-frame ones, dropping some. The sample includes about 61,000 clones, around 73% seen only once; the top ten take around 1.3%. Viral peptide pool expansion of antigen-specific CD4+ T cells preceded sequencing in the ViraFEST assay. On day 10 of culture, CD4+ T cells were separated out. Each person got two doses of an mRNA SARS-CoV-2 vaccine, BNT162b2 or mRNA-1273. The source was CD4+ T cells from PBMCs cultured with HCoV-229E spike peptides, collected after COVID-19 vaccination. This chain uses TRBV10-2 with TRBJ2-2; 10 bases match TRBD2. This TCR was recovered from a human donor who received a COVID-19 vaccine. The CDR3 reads CAGGAGGRRELFF. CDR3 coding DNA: TGCGCCGGGGGAGCGGGGGGGAGGCGGGAGCTGTTTTTT.